The present T cell receptor (beta chain) was sequenced within a study of blood T cell repertoires in COVID-19. Study details: Material from acute and convalescent COVID-19 was sourced from the United States, Italy and Spain.

Authors' analysis steps: Amplifying reference gene primers gave estimates of nucleated cell counts. Data came from immunoSEQ multiplex PCR; TCRdb stores just in-frame clones and leaves some out. Clonal size and the V and J genes are those of that table, whereas D and trimming came from the DNA. The sample records a few hundred thousand clones, 65% to 90% being singletons. In terms of age and location, participants ranged from roughly 18 to 90 years and lived in about 25 US areas. Categorization into cohorts depended on clinical history that participants reported. V gave up 6 bases and J gave up 1 base, with 10 bases separating them. The CDR3 length is 12 residues. The germline V gene encodes CDR1 SQVTM and CDR2 ANQGSEA.

Sequencing input: PBMCs or T cells enriched from blood (not recorded which). The origin of this receptor is a man aged 40-49 years who had recovered from COVID-19. V and J are TRBV29-1 and TRBJ2-7, with TRBD2 as a possible D gene (5 bases). In DNA form, the CDR3 reads TGCAGCGTGAGGACTGTTTCCTACGAGCAGTACTTC. It translates to CSVRTVSYEQYF.